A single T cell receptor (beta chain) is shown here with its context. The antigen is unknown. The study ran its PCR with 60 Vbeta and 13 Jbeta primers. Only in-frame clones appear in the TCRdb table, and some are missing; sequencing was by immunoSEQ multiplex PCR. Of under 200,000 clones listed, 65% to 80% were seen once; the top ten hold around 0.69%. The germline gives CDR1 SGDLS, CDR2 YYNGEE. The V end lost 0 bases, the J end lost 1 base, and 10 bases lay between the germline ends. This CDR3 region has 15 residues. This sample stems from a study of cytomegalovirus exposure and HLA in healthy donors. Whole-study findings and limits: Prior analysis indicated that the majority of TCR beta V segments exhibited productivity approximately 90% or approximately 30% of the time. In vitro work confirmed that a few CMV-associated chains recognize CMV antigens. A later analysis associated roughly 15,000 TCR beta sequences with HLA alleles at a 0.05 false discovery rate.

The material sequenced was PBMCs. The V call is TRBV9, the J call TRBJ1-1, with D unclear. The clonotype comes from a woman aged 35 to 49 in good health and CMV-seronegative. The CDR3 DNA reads TGTGCCAGCAGCGTAGGGGCCTTGGGGAACACTGAAGCTTTCTTT. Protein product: CASSVGALGNTEAFF.